This TCR beta chain was sequenced in a study of cytomegalovirus exposure and HLA in healthy donors. The CDR3 is 15 amino acids. The ends were cut back, 5 bases at V and 4 bases at J, with 17 bases in the middle. Germline V lookup: CDR1 SGHTA, CDR2 FQGNSA. Some clones are missing from TCRdb's copy, which holds only in-frame ones; the method was immunoSEQ multiplex PCR. Of 280,000 or so clones in the sample, roughly 90% are singletons; the top ten hold around 0.9%. The donors were part of the roughly 120-subject validation cohort, which stood apart from the roughly 700-subject first cohort. In the case of this clone: Its antigen is undetermined.

Study-wide findings and caveats: CMV antigen specificity of a few CMV-associated chains was confirmed in vitro. Reports indicated that the classifier achieved high specificity and sensitivity in diagnosing cytomegalovirus status. Rare TCR sequences dominated, though some public TCRs recurred in many donors.

The source is a young woman in good health and CMV-seronegative. The rearrangement uses TRBV7-2 and TRBJ1-2, with D tentatively TRBD1 (6 bases). Source material: PBMCs. The CDR3 reads CASSPGTTGIYGYTF. CDR3 nucleotide sequence: TGTGCCAGCAGCCCAGGAACAACAGGGATCTATGGCTACACCTTC.